The entry below gives a single T cell receptor beta chain sequence along with its context. Here immunoSEQ multiplex PCR was the method, and the copy in TCRdb shows in-frame clones only, minus some. The table shows tens of thousands of clones, with 90% occurring only once. The sample is drawn from a study of multiple sclerosis patients with progressive multifocal leukoencephalopathy. Trimming cost V 0 bases and J 10 bases, with 10 bases left between them. This CDR3 comprises 13 residues. Per the germline V gene, CDR1 is SGHAT and CDR2 is FQNNGV. Time point noted: around 13 months of natalizumab therapy.

The V and J genes are TRBV11-2 and TRBJ2-1; D possibly corresponds to TRBD2 (6 bases). The sequence was obtained from a human donor with multiple sclerosis. Here the sequenced sample was PBMCs, taken from a patient treated with natalizumab. CDR3 in amino acids: CASSLEYGGEQFF. The CDR3 DNA is TGTGCCAGCAGCTTAGAGTACGGGGGAGAGCAGTTCTTC. The full variable domain, completed using reference TRBV11-2 and TRBJ2-1, is EAGVAQSPRYKIIEKRQSVAFWCNPISGHATLYWYQQILGQGPKLLIQFQNNGVVDDSQLPKDRFSAERLKGVDSTLKIQPAKLEDSAVYLCASSLEYGGEQFFGPGTRLTVL.